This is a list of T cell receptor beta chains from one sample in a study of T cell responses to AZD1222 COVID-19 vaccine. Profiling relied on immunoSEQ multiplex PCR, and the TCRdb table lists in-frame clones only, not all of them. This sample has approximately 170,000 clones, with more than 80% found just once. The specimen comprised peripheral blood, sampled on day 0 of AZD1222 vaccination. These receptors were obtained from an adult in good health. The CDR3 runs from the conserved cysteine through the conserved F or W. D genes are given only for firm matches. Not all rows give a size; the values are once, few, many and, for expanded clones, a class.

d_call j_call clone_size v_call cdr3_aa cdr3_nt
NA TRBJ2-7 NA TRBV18 CASSPWERTYEQYF TGTGCCAGCTCACCATGGGAACGGACCTACGAGCAGTACTTC
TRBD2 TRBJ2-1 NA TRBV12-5 CASGGPKSGGESSYNEQFF TGTGCTAGTGGTGGCCCGAAGAGCGGGGGAGAGAGCTCCTACAATGAGCAGTTCTTC
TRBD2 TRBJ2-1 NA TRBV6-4 CASARTSGGREQFF TGTGCCAGCGCTAGGACTAGCGGGGGAAGGGAGCAGTTCTTC
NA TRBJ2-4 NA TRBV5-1 CASSSYPDQPKNIQYF TGCGCCAGCAGCTCTTACCCCGATCAGCCCAAAAACATTCAGTACTTC
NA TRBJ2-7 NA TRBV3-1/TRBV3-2 CASSQGAYEQYF TGTGCCAGCAGCCAAGGGGCCTACGAGCAGTACTTC
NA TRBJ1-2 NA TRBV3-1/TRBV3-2 CASSQDRSYTF TGTGCCAGCAGCCAAGATAGGAGCTACACCTTC
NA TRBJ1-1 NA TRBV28 CASSLFRGQSTEAFF TGTGCCAGCAGTTTATTCAGGGGCCAGAGCACTGAAGCTTTCTTT
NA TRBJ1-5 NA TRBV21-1 CASSQRSVAPNQPQHF TGTGCCAGCAGCCAGAGGTCGGTCGCCCCCAATCAGCCCCAGCATTTT
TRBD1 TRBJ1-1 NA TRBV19 CASEKGTGAIMNTEAFF TGTGCCAGTGAAAAGGGTACAGGGGCCATAATGAACACTGAAGCTTTCTTT
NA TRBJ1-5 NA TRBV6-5 CASSPHNSNQPQHF TGTGCCAGCAGCCCCCACAATAGCAATCAGCCCCAGCATTTT
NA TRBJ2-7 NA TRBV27 CASSFEGDYEQYF TGTGCCAGCAGTTTTGAAGGGGACTACGAGCAGTACTTC
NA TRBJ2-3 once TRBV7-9 CASSRMLDSSTDTQYF TGTGCCAGCAGCCGAATGCTGGACAGCAGCACAGATACGCAGTATTTT